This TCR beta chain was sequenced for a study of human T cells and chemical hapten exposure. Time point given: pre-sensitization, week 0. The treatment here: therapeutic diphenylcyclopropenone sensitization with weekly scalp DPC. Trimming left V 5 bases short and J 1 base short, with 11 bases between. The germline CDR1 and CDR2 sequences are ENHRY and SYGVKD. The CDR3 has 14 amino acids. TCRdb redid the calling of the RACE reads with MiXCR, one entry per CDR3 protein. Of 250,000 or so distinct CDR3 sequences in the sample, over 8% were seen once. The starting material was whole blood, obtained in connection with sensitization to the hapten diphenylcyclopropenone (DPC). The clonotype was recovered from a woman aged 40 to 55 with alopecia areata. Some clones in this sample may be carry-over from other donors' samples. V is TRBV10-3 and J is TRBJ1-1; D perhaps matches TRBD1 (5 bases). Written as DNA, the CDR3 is TGTGCCATCAGTCGAGGGACGGGGAACACTGAAGCTTTCTTT. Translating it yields CAISRGTGNTEAFF.